This T cell receptor (beta chain) was documented in a study of cytomegalovirus exposure and HLA in healthy donors. Comment on this clone: Its specificity is not known.

General observations from the study: The study designated 150 or so TCR beta chains cytomegalovirus-associated. Most CMV-associated TCR beta chains appeared HLA-restricted in a later analysis. Later analysis identified a missense DCLRE1C variant that was linked to TCR beta V- and J-gene trimming.

Primers included in the PCR were 60 Vbeta and 13 Jbeta primers. Some clones are missing from TCRdb's copy, which holds only in-frame ones; the method was immunoSEQ multiplex PCR. The sample lists more than 85,000 clones; 70% to 75% were seen once. V lost 0 bases and J lost 5, with 7 bases in between. Germline CDR1 LNHNV, CDR2 YYDKDF (reference sequence). This CDR3 has 13 residues. The donors gave bone marrow, and they were healthy. Sequencing was performed on PBMCs. The V and J genes are TRBV15 and TRBJ2-5, with no clear D. This TCR derives from a man aged 40-49 years in good health and CMV-seronegative. In DNA, the CDR3 is TGTGCCACCAGCAGAGAGTCCAGGGAGACCCAGTACTTC. Its translation: CATSRESRETQYF.